These T cell receptor beta chains were read from a single sample in a study of cytomegalovirus exposure and HLA in healthy donors. Profiling relied on immunoSEQ multiplex PCR, and the TCRdb table lists in-frame clones only, not all of them. The repertoire consists of 180,000 or so clones, with roughly 85% occurring once and the leading ten covering more than 13%. Specimen: PBMCs. These TCRs come from a man in his fifties in good health and CMV-seropositive. The CDR3 runs from the conserved cysteine through the conserved F or W. The D gene is left open where the match is weak. Size tells how often a clone was seen (once, few, many) or the class of an expanded clone, and some rows leave it out.

v_call: TRBV7-7; d_call: .; clone_size: .; j_call: TRBJ1-3; cdr3_length: 15; cdr3_aa: CASSRDRNSGNTIYF; cdr3_nt: TGTGCCAGCAGCAGAGACAGGAACTCTGGAAACACCATATATTTT
v_call: TRBV28; d_call: TRBD1; clone_size: once; j_call: TRBJ2-2; cdr3_length: 15; cdr3_aa: CASTMTGGNTGELFF; cdr3_nt: TGTGCCAGCACCATGACAGGGGGCAACACCGGGGAGCTGTTTTTT
v_call: TRBV5-1; d_call: .; clone_size: .; j_call: TRBJ2-5; cdr3_length: 13; cdr3_aa: CASSLDGQETQYF; cdr3_nt: TGCGCCAGCAGCTTGGACGGTCAAGAGACCCAGTACTTC
v_call: TRBV7-2; d_call: TRBD1; clone_size: once; j_call: TRBJ2-5; cdr3_length: 15; cdr3_aa: CASSPAWTGVETQYF; cdr3_nt: TGTGCCAGCAGCCCCGCATGGACAGGGGTGGAGACCCAGTACTTC
v_call: TRBV30; d_call: TRBD1; clone_size: .; j_call: TRBJ1-1; cdr3_length: 15; cdr3_aa: CAWSVAGTGGAEAFF; cdr3_nt: TGTGCCTGGAGTGTGGCAGGGACAGGGGGCGCAGAAGCTTTCTTT
v_call: TRBV5-5; d_call: .; clone_size: once; j_call: TRBJ2-1; cdr3_length: 15; cdr3_aa: CASSLGGPRYNEQFF; cdr3_nt: TGTGCCAGCAGCTTGGGGGGGCCCAGATACAATGAGCAGTTCTTC
v_call: TRBV29-1; d_call: .; clone_size: .; j_call: TRBJ1-1; cdr3_length: 12; cdr3_aa: CSVEGIRGEAFF; cdr3_nt: TGCAGCGTTGAAGGAATAAGAGGGGAAGCTTTCTTT
v_call: TRBV5-6; d_call: .; clone_size: .; j_call: TRBJ1-2; cdr3_length: 15; cdr3_aa: CASSSGFWGQDGYTF; cdr3_nt: TGTGCCAGCAGCTCGGGTTTCTGGGGGCAGGATGGCTACACCTTC
v_call: TRBV7-2; d_call: .; clone_size: .; j_call: TRBJ2-5; cdr3_length: 16; cdr3_aa: CASSLGGYAGQETQYF; cdr3_nt: TGTGCCAGCAGCTTGGGTGGCTACGCGGGGCAAGAGACCCAGTACTTC
v_call: TRBV21-1; d_call: .; clone_size: .; j_call: TRBJ1-5; cdr3_length: 14; cdr3_aa: CASRGRGHTQPQHF; cdr3_nt: TGTGCCAGCAGGGGCAGGGGACATACTCAGCCCCAGCATTTT
v_call: TRBV18; d_call: TRBD1; clone_size: few; j_call: TRBJ1-5; cdr3_length: 15; cdr3_aa: CASSPPGGINQPQHF; cdr3_nt: TGTGCCAGCTCACCCCCAGGGGGCATCAATCAGCCCCAGCATTTT
v_call: TRBV11-3; d_call: TRBD1; clone_size: .; j_call: TRBJ1-1; cdr3_length: 14; cdr3_aa: CASSDRTGNTEAFF; cdr3_nt: TGTGCCAGCAGCGACCGGACAGGGAACACTGAAGCTTTCTTT
v_call: TRBV30; d_call: TRBD1; clone_size: few; j_call: TRBJ2-3; cdr3_length: 13; cdr3_aa: CAWTGGSWDTQYF; cdr3_nt: TGTGCCTGGACAGGGGGTTCGTGGGATACGCAGTATTTT
v_call: TRBV18; d_call: .; clone_size: few; j_call: TRBJ2-3; cdr3_length: 14; cdr3_aa: CASSPGAGTDTQYF; cdr3_nt: TGTGCCAGCTCACCAGGGGCGGGGACAGATACGCAGTATTTT
v_call: TRBV7-6; d_call: TRBD2; clone_size: once; j_call: TRBJ2-5; cdr3_length: 16; cdr3_aa: CASSWGSVAGKETQYF; cdr3_nt: TGTGCCAGCAGCTGGGGGTCGGTAGCGGGTAAAGAGACCCAGTACTTC